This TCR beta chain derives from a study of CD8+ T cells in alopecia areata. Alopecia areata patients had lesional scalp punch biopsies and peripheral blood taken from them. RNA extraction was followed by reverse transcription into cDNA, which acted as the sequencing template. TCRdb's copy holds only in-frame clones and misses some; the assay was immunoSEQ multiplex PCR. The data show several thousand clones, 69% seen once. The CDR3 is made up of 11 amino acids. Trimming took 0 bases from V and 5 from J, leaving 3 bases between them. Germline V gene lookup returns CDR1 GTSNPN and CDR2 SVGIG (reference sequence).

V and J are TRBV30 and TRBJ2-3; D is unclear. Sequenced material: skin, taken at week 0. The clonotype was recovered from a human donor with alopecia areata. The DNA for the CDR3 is TGTGCCTGGAGTGTGTTAGATACGCAGTATTTT. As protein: CAWSVLDTQYF.